What follows are 25 T cell receptor beta chains derived from one specimen sequenced in a study of blood T cells in healthy people across ages. For the second PCR, which ran for about 6 to 11 cycles, a sample-barcoded 5' primer and a J-beta primer mix were used. TCRdb analysed the 5' RACE reads with MiXCR anew, one entry per CDR3 protein. The sample consists of over a million distinct CDR3 sequences, about 23% of them appearing once. The sample was also linked to a second study, of T cells of mothers and their children.

Specimen: blood. These receptor sequences come from a girl aged 2 to 9 in good health.

The chain recombines TRBV5-1 with TRBJ2-7; D is ambiguous. TRBJ2-1 explains the end of the DNA better; the J call may be wrong. Germline loops: CDR1 SGHRS, CDR2 YFSETQ. This CDR3 is 14 amino acids long. The CDR3 bases are TGCGCCAGCAAGATGGGCCCCACTGGTGGTGAGCAGTTCTTC. The encoded protein is CASKMGPTGGEQFF.

This clonotype was seen a handful of times. The V call is TRBV12-3 or TRBV12-4, the J call TRBJ2-1, with 14 positions matching TRBD2. CDR3 length: 20 residues. V gave up 6 bases and J gave up 8 bases; unmatched junction bases: 21. CDR3 amino acids: CASRTTQRLAGGPKRDEQFF. The CDR3 coding sequence is TGTGCCAGCAGGACCACTCAACGACTAGCGGGGGGGCCTAAGAGGGATGAGCAGTTCTTC.

This rearrangement joins TRBV4-2 to TRBJ1-2; 8 bases fit TRBD1. With V trimmed by 2 bases and J by 3 bases, 8 bases remained unmatched. The CDR3 runs to 16 residues. Per germline, CDR1 LGHNA and CDR2 YNFKEQ. The CDR3 DNA sequence: TGTGCCAGCAGCCAAATGGGACAGGATGAAGACTATGGCTACACCTTC. Translating it yields CASSQMGQDEDYGYTF.

The rearrangement joins TRBV2 to TRBJ1-1; D not resolved. Trimming shortened V by 4 bases and J by 1 base, and 7 bases separated the two germline ends. The CDR3 runs to 13 residues. Germline V CDR1 and CDR2: SNHLY, FYNNEI. The CDR3 loop is CASSGVKNTEAFF. The DNA of the CDR3 is TGTGCCAGCAGTGGCGTTAAGAACACTGAAGCTTTCTTT. Looking up the rest from reference TRBV2 and TRBJ1-1 gives the full variable domain: EPEVTQTPSHQVTQMGQEVILRCVPISNHLYFYWYRQILGQKVEFLVSFYNNEISEKSEIFDDQFSVERPDGSNFTLKIRSTKLEDSAMYFCASSGVKNTEAFFGQGTRLTVV.

The chain carries TRBV7-3 and TRBJ2-3, with D possibly being TRBD2 (6 bases). Trimming pared 2 bases from V and 1 base from J, leaving 16 bases between. The CDR3 contains 17 residues. Germline V gene data show CDR1 as SGHTA and CDR2 as FQGTGA. The CDR3: CASSLVGGLVGTDTQYF. The CDR3 DNA sequence: TGTGCCAGCAGCTTAGTTGGGGGGTTGGTGGGCACAGATACGCAGTATTTT.

With respect to this clonotype: The junction does not match germline at one end; this may be a read error. The rearrangement uses TRBV5-1 and TRBJ2-5; TRBD2 matches at 8 bases. CDR3 size: 15 residues. Germline V CDR1 and CDR2: SGHRS, YFSETQ. The CDR3 sequence is CASSLASGYQETQYF. CDR3 coding DNA: TGCGCCAGCAGCCTCGCTAGCGGGTACCAGGAGACCCAGTACTTC.

This clonotype was detected only a few times. V and J are TRBV5-1 and TRBJ1-4; D is ambiguous. Trimming stripped 1 base from V and 6 bases from J, with 10 bases between. CDR3 length: 14 residues. Germline CDR1 and CDR2: SGHRS and YFSETQ. The CDR3 DNA follows: TGCGCCAGCAGCTTGACACCGAGGGATGAAAAACTGTTTTTT. Encoded protein: CASSLTPRDEKLFF.

The gene calls are TRBV7-2 and TRBJ2-5; 8 bases agree with TRBD2. The CDR3 extends over 15 amino acids. Germline loops: CDR1 SGHTA, CDR2 FQGNSA. The trim removed 5 bases at V and 5 bases at J, leaving 10 bases unmatched. This CDR3 reads CASSLGAGELETQYF. CDR3 nucleotides: TGTGCCAGCAGCCTCGGAGCGGGGGAGTTGGAGACCCAGTACTTC.

This clonotype was counted between two and nine times. The chain joins TRBV21-1 to TRBJ1-6; TRBD1 is taken as the D call from the table, unchecked against the DNA. TRBV21-1 is a pseudogene locus. The CDR3 consists of 17 residues. For the CDR3, the DNA is TGTGCCAGCAGCACTTTTTCACGGACACAAAGTAATTCACCCCTCCACTTT. This translates into CASSTFSRTQSNSPLHF.

J is TRBJ2-1 and V is TRBV29-1; tentatively, D is TRBD2 (6 bases). The CDR3 loop spans 16 amino acids. V was shortened by 6 bases and J by 3 bases, with 21 bases between the two germline ends. From germline, CDR1 is SQVTM and CDR2 ANQGSEA. The CDR3 region is CSVLGGDWRDYNEQFF. The CDR3 region has the DNA TGCAGCGTCCTAGGAGGGGACTGGCGGGACTACAATGAGCAGTTCTTC.

This clonotype came up a few times. The V call is TRBV29-1, the J call TRBJ2-7; D unresolved. This CDR3 region has 14 residues. V dropped 4 bases and J dropped 0 bases, with 13 bases sitting between them. From germline, CDR1 is SQVTM and CDR2 ANQGSEA. Here the CDR3 reads CSVVSGDSSYEQYF. The CDR3 coding sequence is TGCAGCGTTGTGTCAGGCGATAGCTCCTACGAGCAGTACTTC.

This clonotype was found a few times. The genes are TRBV15 and TRBJ1-4; 7 nucleotides line up with TRBD1. The trim removed 6 bases at V and 5 bases at J, leaving 6 bases unmatched. In germline, CDR1 is LNHNV, CDR2 YYDKDF (reference sequence). The length of the CDR3 is 14 residues. The CDR3 loop reads CATRTGDWNEKLFF. CDR3 bases: TGTGCCACCAGAACAGGGGATTGGAATGAAAAACTGTTTTTT. Filled out from reference TRBV15 and TRBJ1-4, the complete variable domain reads DAMVIQNPRYQVTQFGKPVTLSCSQTLNHNVMYWYQQKSSQAPKLLFHYYDKDFNNEADTPDNFQSRRPNTSFCFLDIRSPGLGDTAMYLCATRTGDWNEKLFFGSGTQLSVL.

The V and J genes are TRBV9 and TRBJ2-5; D remains ambiguous. The J call is uncertain, as TRBJ2-1 better fits the DNA end. The CDR3 extends over 14 amino acids. From germline, CDR1 is SGDLS and CDR2 YYNGEE. The CDR3 reads CASSVVLQPNEQFF. The CDR3 DNA is TGTGCCAGCAGCGTAGTTCTACAGCCCAATGAGCAGTTCTTC.

The V call is TRBV6-6, the J call TRBJ2-7; no definite D call. From germline, CDR1 is MNHNY and CDR2 SVGAGI (reference sequence). This CDR3 spans 13 amino acids. Trimming took 6 bases from V and 3 from J, leaving 12 bases between them. The CDR3 DNA is TGTGCCAGCAGGCGGACCGGGCTCTACGAGCAGTACTTC. Translation: CASRRTGLYEQYF.

This rearrangement joins TRBV9 to TRBJ2-3; the D gene could be TRBD1 or TRBD2 (5 bases each). The CDR3 is 12 residues long. Germline loops: CDR1 SGDLS, CDR2 YYNGEE. Trimming took off 4 bases at V and 6 bases at J, with 9 bases between the two ends. CDR3 region: CASSPWGDTQYF. The CDR3, as DNA: TGTGCCAGCAGCCCCTGGGGGGATACGCAGTATTTT.

The chain has TRBV7-2 and TRBJ2-7; D gene uncertain. This CDR3 is built from 14 residues. Per the germline V gene, CDR1 is SGHTA and CDR2 is FQGNSA. V lost 5 bases, J lost 1 base, and 12 bases lay in between. The CDR3 here is CASSIGTTSYEQYF. CDR3 nucleotides: TGTGCCAGCAGCATAGGCACCACTTCCTACGAGCAGTACTTC.

This chain connects TRBV29-1 to TRBJ2-7; 8 positions agree with TRBD2. The CDR3 runs to 14 residues. Germline V lookup: CDR1 SQVTM, CDR2 ANQGSEA. The J segment lost 3 bases and the V segment lost 4 bases, leaving 8 bases of the junction unmatched. The CDR3 coding sequence is TGCAGCGTTGCCCCGGGGGGGAGCAACTACGAGCAGTACTTC. This gives the protein CSVAPGGSNYEQYF.

The chain links TRBV29-1 to TRBJ2-1; tentative D call: TRBD1 (5 bases). The CDR3 totals 14 residues. Germline assignment: CDR1 SQVTM and CDR2 ANQGSEA. Trimming shortened V by 7 bases and J by 3 bases, and 16 bases separated the two germline ends. The CDR3 sequence is CSGDSSAFYNEQFF. CDR3 coding DNA: TGCAGCGGTGACAGCTCCGCCTTCTACAATGAGCAGTTCTTC.

The J gene is TRBJ2-5, the V gene TRBV7-3; the D is unclear. This CDR3 contains 13 residues. In germline, CDR1 is SGHTA, CDR2 FQGTGA. Trimming shortened V by 0 bases and J by 5 bases, and 7 bases separated the two germline ends. The CDR3: CASSLTGWETQYF. In DNA, the CDR3 is TGTGCCAGCAGCTTAACGGGATGGGAGACCCAGTACTTC.

The chain recombines TRBV25-1 with TRBJ2-1, with 8 bases aligning to TRBD2. The CDR3 has 14 residues. The J segment lost 6 bases and the V segment lost 3 bases, leaving 4 bases of the junction unmatched. Germline V lookup: CDR1 MGHDK, CDR2 SYGVNS. Written as DNA, the CDR3 is TGTGCCAGCAGTGATGAACGGGAGGGCAATGAGCAGTTCTTC. This sequence encodes CASSDEREGNEQFF.

This clonotype was seen a few times. V usage is TRBV20-1 and J usage is TRBJ2-5; 14 nucleotides align to TRBD2. The germline gives CDR1 DFQATT, CDR2 SNEGSKA (reference sequence). The CDR3 has 15 amino acids. With 1 base clipped from V and 3 bases from J, the junction kept 1 base outside the gene matches. The CDR3 protein is CSARGGLAGEETQYF. The DNA for the CDR3 is TGCAGTGCTAGAGGGGGACTAGCGGGAGAAGAGACCCAGTACTTC.

The CDR3 nucleotides read TGCAGCGTTGCCGATGAAAAACTGTTTTTT. It encodes CSVADEKLFF. V usage is TRBV29-1 and J usage is TRBJ1-4, with D unclear. The CDR3 is made up of 10 amino acids. The ends were cut back, 4 bases at V and 6 bases at J, with 3 bases in the middle. Germline-derived CDR1 and CDR2 are SQVTM and ANQGSEA.

This clonotype was seen more than once but under ten times. One end of the junction is discordant with germline, which a read error may explain. DNA for the CDR3: TGTGCCAGCAGTAAAGCAGGGAACAGCTTATCGGGCTACACCTTC. It is translated as CASSKAGNSLSGYTF. The V call is TRBV6-1, the J call TRBJ1-2; perhaps TRBD1 as D (5 bases). CDR3 length: 15 amino acids. From germline, CDR1 is MNHNS and CDR2 SASEGT.

J is TRBJ2-5 and V is TRBV5-5; no reliable D call. This CDR3 comprises 13 residues. V was trimmed by 1 base and J by 5 bases, leaving 9 bases between them. Germline V lookup: CDR1 SGHKS, CDR2 YYEKEE (reference sequence). In DNA form, the CDR3 reads TGTGCCAGCAGCTTGTGGGCGGTGGAGACCCAGTACTTC. It specifies CASSLWAVETQYF. The variable domain in full, completed from reference TRBV5-5 and TRBJ2-5, reads DAGVTQSPTHLIKTRGQQVTLRCSPISGHKSVSWYQQVLGQGPQFIFQYYEKEERGRGNFPDRFSARQFPNYSSELNVNALLLGDSALYLCASSLWAVETQYFGPGTRLLVL.

The gene calls are TRBV7-9 and TRBJ2-5; D unclear. The V and J ends lost 1 base and 4 bases respectively, with 16 bases between them. The CDR3 runs 16 residues. Germline V gene lookup returns CDR1 SEHNR and CDR2 FQNEAQ (reference sequence). The CDR3 sequence: CASSLDGQSVGETQYF. The CDR3 DNA reads as TGTGCCAGCAGCTTAGACGGGCAATCGGTGGGAGAGACCCAGTACTTC.